One T cell receptor (beta chain) is described in this entry. This CDR3 has 13 residues. The ends lost 4 bases at V and 3 bases at J; junction bases unmatched: 2. The germline V gene encodes CDR1 MNHNY and CDR2 SVGAGI (reference sequence). This sample is drawn from a study of blood T cell repertoires in COVID-19. Study information: Some COVID-19 samples were acute and others convalescent; all came from the United States, Italy and Spain. Nucleic acid was either cDNA or gDNA, and it came from T cells, B-cell-depleted T cells, or PBMCs.

Study processing details: Estimated nucleated cell counts came from reference gene primer amplification. The table came from immunoSEQ multiplex PCR; TCRdb's copy has only in-frame clones and leaves some out. From that table come the V and J calls and clone size; the DNA was used to work out D and trimming. The sample contains approximately 250,000 clones, 84% of which appear only once. The sequence came from a man between 40 and 49 years old who had recovered from COVID-19. This sequence joins TRBV6-6 and TRBJ2-7; 8 positions agree with TRBD1. Material for sequencing was peripheral blood. DNA of the CDR3: TGTGCCAGCAGTTCCGGACAGGGCTACGAGCAGTACTTC. Translating it yields CASSSGQGYEQYF.